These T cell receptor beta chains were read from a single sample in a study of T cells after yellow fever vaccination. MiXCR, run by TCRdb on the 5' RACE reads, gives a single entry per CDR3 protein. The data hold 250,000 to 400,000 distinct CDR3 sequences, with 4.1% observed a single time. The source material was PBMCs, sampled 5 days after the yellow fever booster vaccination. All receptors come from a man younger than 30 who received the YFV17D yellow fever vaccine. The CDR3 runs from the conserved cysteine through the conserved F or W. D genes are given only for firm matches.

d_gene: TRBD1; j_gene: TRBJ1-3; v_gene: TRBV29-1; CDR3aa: CSVEGQGDISGNTIYF
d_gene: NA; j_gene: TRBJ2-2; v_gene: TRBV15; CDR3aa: CATSREGGALTGELFF
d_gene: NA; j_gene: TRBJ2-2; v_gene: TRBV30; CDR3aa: CAWSVQPNTGELFF
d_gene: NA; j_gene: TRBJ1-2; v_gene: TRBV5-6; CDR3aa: CASSFLGRNYGYTF
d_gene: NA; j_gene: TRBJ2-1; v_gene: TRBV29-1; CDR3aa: CSVVRLAVDSYNEQFF
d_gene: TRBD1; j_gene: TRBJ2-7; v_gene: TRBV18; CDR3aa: CASLGGLEQYF
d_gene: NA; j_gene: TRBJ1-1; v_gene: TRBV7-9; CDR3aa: CASSLLANTEAFF
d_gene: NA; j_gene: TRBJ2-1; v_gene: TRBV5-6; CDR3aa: CASSLGAGSSYNEQFF
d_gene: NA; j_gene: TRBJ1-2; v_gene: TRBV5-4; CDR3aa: CASSLRGVCAF
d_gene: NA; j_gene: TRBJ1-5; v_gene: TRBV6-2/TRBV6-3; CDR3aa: CASATLRDIKLQPQHF
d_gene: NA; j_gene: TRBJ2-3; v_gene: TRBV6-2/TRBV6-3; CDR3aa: CASTGKDEVDTQYF
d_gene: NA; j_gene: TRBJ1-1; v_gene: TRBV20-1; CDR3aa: CSPSGGTGTNTEAFF
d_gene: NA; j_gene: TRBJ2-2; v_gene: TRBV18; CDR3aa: CASSPPAPGLFF
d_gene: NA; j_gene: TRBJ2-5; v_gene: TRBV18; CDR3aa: CASSSRDLETQYF
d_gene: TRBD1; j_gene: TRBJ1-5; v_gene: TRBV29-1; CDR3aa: CSVDRGHQPQHF
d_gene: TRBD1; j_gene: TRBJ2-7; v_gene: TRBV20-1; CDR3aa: CSAPSTGTGTYEQYF
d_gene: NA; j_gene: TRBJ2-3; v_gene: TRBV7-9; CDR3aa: CASSWYSTDTQYF
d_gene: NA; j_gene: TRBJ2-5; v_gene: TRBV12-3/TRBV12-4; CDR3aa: CASSFGPWGTQYF
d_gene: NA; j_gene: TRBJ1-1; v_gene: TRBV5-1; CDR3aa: CASSLGAGDTEAFF
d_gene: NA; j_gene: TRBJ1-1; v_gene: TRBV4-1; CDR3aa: CASSQVGQAEAFF
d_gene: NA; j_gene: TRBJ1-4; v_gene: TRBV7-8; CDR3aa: CASSLGGGIELFF
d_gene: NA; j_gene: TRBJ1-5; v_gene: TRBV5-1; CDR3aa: CASSFSGADQPQHF
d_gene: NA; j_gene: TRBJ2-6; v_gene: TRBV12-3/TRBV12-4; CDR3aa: CASSGGGDSGANVLTF
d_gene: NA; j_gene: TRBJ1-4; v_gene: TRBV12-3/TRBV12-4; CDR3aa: CASSARLGWEANEKLFF
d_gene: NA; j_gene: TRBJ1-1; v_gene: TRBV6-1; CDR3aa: CASSEAGGLDTEAFF
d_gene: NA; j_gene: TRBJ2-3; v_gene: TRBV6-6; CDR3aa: CASSYMWGSTDTQYF
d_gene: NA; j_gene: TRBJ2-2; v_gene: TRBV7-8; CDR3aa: CASSLPGELFF
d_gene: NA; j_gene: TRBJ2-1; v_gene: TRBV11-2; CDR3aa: CASSPTAYNEQFF